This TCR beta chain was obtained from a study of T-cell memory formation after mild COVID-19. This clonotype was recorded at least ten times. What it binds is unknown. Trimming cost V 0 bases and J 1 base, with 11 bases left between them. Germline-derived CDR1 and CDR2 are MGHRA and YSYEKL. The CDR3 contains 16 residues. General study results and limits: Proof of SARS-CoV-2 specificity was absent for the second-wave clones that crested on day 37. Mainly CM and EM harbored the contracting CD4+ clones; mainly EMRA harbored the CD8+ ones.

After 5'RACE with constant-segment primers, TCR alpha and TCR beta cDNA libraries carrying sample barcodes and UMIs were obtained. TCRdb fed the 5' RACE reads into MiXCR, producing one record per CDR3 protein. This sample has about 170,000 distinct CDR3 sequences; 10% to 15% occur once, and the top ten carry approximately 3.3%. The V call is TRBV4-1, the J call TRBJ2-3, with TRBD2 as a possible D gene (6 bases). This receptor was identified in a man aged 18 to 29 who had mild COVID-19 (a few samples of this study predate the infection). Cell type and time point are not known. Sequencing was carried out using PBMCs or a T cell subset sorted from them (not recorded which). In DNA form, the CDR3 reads TGCGCCAGCAGCCAAGAGTGGGCTAGCGGCACAGATACGCAGTATTTT. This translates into CASSQEWASGTDTQYF.